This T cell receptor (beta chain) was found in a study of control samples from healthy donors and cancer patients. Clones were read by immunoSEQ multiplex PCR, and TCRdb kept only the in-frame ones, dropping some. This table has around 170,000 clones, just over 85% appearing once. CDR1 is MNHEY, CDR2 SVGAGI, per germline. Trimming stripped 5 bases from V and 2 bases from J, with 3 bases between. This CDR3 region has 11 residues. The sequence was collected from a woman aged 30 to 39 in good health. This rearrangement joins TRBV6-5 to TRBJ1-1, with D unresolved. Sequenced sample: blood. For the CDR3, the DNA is TGTGCCAGCAGTCACAACACTGAAGCTTTCTTT. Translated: CASSHNTEAFF.